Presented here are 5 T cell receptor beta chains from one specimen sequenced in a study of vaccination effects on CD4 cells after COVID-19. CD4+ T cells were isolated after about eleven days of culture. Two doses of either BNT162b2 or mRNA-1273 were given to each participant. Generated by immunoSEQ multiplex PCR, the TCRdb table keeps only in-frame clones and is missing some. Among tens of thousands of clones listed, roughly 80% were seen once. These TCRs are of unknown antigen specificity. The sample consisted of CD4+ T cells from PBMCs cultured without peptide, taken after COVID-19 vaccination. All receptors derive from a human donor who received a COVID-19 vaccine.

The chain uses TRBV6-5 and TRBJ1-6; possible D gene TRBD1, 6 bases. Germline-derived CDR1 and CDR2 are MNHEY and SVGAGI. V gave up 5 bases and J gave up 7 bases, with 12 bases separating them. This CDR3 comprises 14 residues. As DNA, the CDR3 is TGTGCCAGCAGTCCACGGACAGCCAATTCACCCCTCCACTTT. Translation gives CASSPRTANSPLHF.

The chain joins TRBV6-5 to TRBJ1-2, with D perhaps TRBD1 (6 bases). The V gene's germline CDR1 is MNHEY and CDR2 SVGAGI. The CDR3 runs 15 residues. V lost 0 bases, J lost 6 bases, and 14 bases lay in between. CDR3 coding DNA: TGTGCCAGCAGTTACTCGGGGGGGCGGAAGGATGGCTACACCTTC. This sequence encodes CASSYSGGRKDGYTF.

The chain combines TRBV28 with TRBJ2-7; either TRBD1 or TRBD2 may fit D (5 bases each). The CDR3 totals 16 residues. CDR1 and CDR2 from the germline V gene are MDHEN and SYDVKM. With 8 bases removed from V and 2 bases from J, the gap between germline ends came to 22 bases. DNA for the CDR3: TGTGCCAGCCCCCCGAAGGTCGGGACCATACCCTACGAGCAGTACGTC. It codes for CASPPKVGTIPYEQYV.

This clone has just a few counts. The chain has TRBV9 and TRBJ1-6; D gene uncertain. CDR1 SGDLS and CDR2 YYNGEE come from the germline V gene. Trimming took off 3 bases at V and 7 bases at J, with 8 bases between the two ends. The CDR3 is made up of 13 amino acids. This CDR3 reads CASSARVNSPLHF. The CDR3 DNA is TGTGCCAGCAGCGCCCGAGTCAATTCACCCCTCCACTTT.

As DNA, the CDR3 is TGTGCCAGCAGTTTAGAAGGCGGGGAGCTGTTTTTT. As protein: CASSLEGGELFF. The rearrangement uses TRBV28 and TRBJ2-2; D call uncertain. The CDR3 extends over 12 amino acids. Germline V gene lookup returns CDR1 MDHEN and CDR2 SYDVKM. The germline V and J ends were trimmed by 2 bases and 7 bases, with 5 bases remaining between them.